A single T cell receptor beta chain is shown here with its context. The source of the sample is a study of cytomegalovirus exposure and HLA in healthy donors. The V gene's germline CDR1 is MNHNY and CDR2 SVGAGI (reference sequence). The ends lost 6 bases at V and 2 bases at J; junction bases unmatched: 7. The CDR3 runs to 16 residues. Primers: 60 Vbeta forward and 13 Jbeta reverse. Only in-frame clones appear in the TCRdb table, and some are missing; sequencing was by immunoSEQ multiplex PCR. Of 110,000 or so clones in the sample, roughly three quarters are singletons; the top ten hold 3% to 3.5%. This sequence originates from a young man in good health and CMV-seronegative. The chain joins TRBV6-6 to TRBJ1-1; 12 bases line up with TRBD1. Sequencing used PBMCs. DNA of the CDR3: TGTGCCAGCAGCCCGGGACAGGGGGCGTTTAACACTGAAGCTTTCTTT. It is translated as CASSPGQGAFNTEAFF.